The clone carrying this T cell receptor beta chain was counted at least ten times. Possible read error: a much larger clone is one base away. Primers used in a second PCR of about 6 to 11 cycles were a sample-barcoded 5' primer and a J-beta primer mix. TCRdb fed the 5' RACE reads into MiXCR, producing one record per CDR3 protein. Here the sample spans roughly 700,000 distinct CDR3 sequences, 32% being singletons. The sample belongs to a study of blood T cells in healthy people across ages. The CDR3 runs 15 residues. Germline CDR1 and CDR2: SGHTA and FQGNSA. V dropped 2 bases and J dropped 4; count of bases not matched to a gene: 6. Extraction yielded at least 5 micrograms of total RNA per sample.

Specimen: blood. The chain employs TRBV7-2 and TRBJ2-5; 8 nucleotides line up with TRBD2. The TCR comes from a woman older than 75 in good health. As DNA, the CDR3 is TGTGCCAGCAGCTTAATGCGGGGGGTTCTAGAGACCCAGTACTTC. It yields the protein CASSLMRGVLETQYF.